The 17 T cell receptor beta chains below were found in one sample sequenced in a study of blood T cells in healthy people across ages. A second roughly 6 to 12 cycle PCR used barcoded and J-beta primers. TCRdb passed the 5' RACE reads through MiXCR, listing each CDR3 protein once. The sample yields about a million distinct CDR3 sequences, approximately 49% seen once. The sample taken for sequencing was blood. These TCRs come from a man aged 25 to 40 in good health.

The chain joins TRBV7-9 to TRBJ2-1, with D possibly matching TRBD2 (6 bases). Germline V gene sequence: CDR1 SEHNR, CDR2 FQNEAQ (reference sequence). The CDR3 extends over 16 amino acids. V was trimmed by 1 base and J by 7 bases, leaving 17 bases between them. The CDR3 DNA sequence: TGTGCCAGCAGCTTAGGAGGGGCGGGGTACCGGAATGAGCAGTTCTTC. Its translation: CASSLGGAGYRNEQFF.

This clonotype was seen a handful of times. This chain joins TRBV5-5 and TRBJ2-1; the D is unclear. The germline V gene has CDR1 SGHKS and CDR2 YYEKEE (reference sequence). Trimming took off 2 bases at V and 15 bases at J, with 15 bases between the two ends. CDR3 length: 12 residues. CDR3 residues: CASSFMGSVPFF. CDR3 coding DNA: TGTGCCAGCAGCTTCATGGGGTCAGTCCCGTTCTTC.

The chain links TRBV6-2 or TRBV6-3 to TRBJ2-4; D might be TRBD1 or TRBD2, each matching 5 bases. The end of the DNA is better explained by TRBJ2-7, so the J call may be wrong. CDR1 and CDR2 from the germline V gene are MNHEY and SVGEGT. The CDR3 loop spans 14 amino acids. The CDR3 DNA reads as TGTGCCAGCAGTTACTCGCAGGGAGTCTACGAGCAGTACTTC. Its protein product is CASSYSQGVYEQYF.

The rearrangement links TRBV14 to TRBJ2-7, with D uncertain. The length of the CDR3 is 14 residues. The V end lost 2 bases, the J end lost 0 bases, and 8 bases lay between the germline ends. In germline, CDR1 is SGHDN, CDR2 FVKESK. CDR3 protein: CASSQSRSSYEQYF. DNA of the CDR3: TGTGCCAGCAGCCAATCCAGGAGCTCCTACGAGCAGTACTTC.

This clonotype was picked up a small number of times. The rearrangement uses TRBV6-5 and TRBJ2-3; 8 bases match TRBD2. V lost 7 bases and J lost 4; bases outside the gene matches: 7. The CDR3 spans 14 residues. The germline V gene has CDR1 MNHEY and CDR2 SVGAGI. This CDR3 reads CASTPGGVADTQYF. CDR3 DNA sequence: TGTGCCAGCACCCCCGGGGGGGTGGCAGATACGCAGTATTTT.

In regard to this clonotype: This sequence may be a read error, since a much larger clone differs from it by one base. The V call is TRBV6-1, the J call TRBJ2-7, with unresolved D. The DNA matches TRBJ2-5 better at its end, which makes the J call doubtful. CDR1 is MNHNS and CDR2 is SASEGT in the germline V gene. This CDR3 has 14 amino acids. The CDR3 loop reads CASRWVPLGETQYF. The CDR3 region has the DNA TGTGCCAGCAGATGGGTACCGTTGGGGGAGACCCAGTACTTC.

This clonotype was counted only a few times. Here the CDR3 reads CSARDSGGNSYEQYF. The CDR3 DNA reads TGCAGTGCTAGAGATAGCGGGGGAAATTCCTACGAGCAGTACTTC. This sequence joins TRBV20-1 and TRBJ2-7; 9 positions agree with TRBD2. The trim removed 0 bases at V and 1 base at J, leaving 4 bases unmatched. Germline V CDR1 and CDR2: DFQATT, SNEGSKA (reference sequence). The CDR3 extends over 15 amino acids.

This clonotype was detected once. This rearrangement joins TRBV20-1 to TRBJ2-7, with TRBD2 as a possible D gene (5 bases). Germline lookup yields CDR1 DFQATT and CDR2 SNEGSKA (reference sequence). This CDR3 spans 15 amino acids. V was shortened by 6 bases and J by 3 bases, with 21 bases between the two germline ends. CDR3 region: CSAEDRTDFIYEQYF. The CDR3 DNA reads TGCAGTGCGGAGGACCGAACCGACTTCATCTACGAGCAGTACTTC.

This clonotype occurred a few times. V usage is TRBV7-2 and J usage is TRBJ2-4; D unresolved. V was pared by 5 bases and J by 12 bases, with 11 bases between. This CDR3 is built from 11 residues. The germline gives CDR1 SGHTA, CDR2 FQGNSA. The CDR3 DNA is TGTGCCAGCAGCGGAAGCGCGGATCAGTACTTC. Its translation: CASSGSADQYF.

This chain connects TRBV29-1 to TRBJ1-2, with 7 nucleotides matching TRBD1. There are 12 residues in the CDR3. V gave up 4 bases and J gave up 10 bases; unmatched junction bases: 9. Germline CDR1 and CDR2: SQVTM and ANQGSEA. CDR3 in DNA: TGCAGCGTTGGACGGGATGACAGGGACTACACCTTC. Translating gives CSVGRDDRDYTF.

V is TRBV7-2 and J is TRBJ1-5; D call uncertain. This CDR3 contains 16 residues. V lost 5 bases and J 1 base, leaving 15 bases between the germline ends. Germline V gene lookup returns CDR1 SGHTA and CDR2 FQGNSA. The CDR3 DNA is TGTGCCAGCAGCCTAGGCACCCAAGGGAGCAATCAGCCCCAGCATTTT. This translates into CASSLGTQGSNQPQHF. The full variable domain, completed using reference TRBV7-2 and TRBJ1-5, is GAGVSQSPSNKVTEKGKDVELRCDPISGHTALYWYRQSLGQGLEFLIYFQGNSAPDKSGLPSDRFSAERTGGSVSTLTIQRTQQEDSAVYLCASSLGTQGSNQPQHFGDGTRLSIL.

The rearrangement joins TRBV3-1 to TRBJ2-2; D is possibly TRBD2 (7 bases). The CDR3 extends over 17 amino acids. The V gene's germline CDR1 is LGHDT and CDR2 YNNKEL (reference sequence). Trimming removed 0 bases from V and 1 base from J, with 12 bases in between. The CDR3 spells CASSQDPGGGNTGELFF. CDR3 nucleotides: TGTGCCAGCAGCCAAGATCCGGGGGGCGGGAACACCGGGGAGCTGTTTTTT.

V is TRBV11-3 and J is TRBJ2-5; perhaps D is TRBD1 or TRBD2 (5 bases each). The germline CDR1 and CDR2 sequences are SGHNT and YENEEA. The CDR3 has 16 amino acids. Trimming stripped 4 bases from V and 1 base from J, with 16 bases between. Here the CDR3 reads CASSSGSNGAQETQYF. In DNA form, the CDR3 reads TGTGCCAGCAGCTCAGGGAGTAACGGGGCCCAAGAGACCCAGTACTTC.

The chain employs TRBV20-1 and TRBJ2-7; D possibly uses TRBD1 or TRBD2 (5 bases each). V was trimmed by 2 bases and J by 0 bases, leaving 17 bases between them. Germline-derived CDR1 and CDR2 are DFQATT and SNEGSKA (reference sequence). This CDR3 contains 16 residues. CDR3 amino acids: CSARSSAGANSYEQYF. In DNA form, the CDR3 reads TGCAGTGCTAGAAGTTCGGCCGGGGCGAACTCCTACGAGCAGTACTTC.

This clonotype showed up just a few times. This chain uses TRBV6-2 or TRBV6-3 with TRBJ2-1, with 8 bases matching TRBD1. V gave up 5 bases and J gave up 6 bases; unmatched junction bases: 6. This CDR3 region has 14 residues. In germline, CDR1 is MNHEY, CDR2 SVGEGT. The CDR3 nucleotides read TGTGCCAGCAGTGACCAGGGGGCTATCAATGAGCAGTTCTTC. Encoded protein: CASSDQGAINEQFF.

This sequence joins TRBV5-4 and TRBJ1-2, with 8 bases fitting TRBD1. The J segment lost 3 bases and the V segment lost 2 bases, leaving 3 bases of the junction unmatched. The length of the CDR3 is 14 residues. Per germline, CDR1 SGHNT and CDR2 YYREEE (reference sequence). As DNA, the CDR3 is TGTGCCAGCAGCTTACAGACAGGGGACTATGGCTACACCTTC. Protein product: CASSLQTGDYGYTF.

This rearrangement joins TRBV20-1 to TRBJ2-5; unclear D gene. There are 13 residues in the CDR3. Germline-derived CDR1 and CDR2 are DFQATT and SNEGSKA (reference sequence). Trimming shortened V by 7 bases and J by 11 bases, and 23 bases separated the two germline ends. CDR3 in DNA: TGCAGTGACGCGAGGTATGTCTACAATGAGCAGTACTTC. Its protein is CSDARYVYNEQYF.